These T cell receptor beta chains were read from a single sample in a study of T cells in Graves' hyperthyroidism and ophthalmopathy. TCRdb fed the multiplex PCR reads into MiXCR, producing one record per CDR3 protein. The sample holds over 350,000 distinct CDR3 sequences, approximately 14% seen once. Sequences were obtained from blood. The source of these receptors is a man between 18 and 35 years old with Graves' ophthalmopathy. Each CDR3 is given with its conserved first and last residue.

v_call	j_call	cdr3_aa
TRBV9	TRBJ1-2	CASSVGTVYGYTF
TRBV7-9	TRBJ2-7	CASSLRGERDEQYF
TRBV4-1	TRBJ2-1	CASSQDLLAGVTAEQFF
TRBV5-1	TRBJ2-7	CASSLSRSLRGADEQYF
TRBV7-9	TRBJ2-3	CASSLNRAGGDTQYF
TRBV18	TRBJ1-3	CASSPPHGLSGNTIYF
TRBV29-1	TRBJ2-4	CSGGGATKNIQYF
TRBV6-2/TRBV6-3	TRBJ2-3	CASIKGAGGSTDTQYF
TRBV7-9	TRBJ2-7	CASSPTGNTYEQYF
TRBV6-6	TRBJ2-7	CASSYPPTGGTYEQYF
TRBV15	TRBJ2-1	CATSGSSGGPNEQFF
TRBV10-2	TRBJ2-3	CASSDGSADTQYF
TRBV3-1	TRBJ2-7	CASSPAPGQTYEQYF
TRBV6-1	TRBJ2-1	CASSRGTSGRAYNEQFF
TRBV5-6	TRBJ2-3	CASSHWSTDTQYF
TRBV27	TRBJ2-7	CASSLEPSPYEQYF
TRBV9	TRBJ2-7	CASSESGTKSYEQYF
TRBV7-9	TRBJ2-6	CASSLAHRGRPHSGANVLTF
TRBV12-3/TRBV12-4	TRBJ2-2	CASDLSGRDTGELFF
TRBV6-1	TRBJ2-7	CASAVSGGLEQYF
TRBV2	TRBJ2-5	CASREGLAGGGEETQYF
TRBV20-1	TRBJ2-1	CSALPGYNEQFF
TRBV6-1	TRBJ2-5	CASSILPGTPGGETQYF
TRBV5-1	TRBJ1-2	CASSLGEPYGYTF
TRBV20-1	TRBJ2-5	CSARSGLAGGETQYF
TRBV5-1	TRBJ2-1	CASSLAGSGPNEQFF
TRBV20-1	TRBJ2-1	CSARSWGAGGSNEQFF
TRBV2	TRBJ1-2	CASSKDNTGHLNYGYTF
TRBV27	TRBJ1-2	CASSPWATGASGYTF
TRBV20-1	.	CSARGGTGVSNQPQYF
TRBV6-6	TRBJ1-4	CASSYDRPHATNEKLFF
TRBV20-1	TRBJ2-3	CSARDSKREPLFTDTQYF
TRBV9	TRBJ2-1	CASRGGGDRDRNSNEQFF
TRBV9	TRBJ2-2	CASSVVPSPSGELFF
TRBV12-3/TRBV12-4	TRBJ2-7	CASSLERGAGEQYF
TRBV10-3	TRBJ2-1	CAIRDMGNEQFF
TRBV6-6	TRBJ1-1	CASSYSIDVVGDTEAFF
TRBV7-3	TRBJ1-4	CASSLYEYEKLFF
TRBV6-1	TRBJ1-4	CASSLEGEATNEKLFF
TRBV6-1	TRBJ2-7	CASSLIFYEQYF
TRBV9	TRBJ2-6	CASSEQGLGANVLTF
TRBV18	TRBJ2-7	CASSLGGTAYEQYF
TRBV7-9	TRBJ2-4	CASRPGTGEGNIQYF
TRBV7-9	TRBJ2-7	CATLDGSYEQYF
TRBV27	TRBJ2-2	CASSFGTGGTRELFF